This T cell receptor (beta chain) comes out of a study of vaccination and CD4 T cells after COVID-19. Sequenced with the Oncomine TCR Beta short-read assay was DNA taken from cultured CD4+ T cells. CD4+ T cells were cultured, and genomic DNA was extracted from them. One entry per CDR3 protein, called by TCRdb with MiXCR from the PCR reads. Counted here are several thousand distinct CDR3 sequences, roughly 31% occurring once; the ten biggest clones make up around 27%. With regard to this clonotype: As yet, its antigen is unknown.

Treatment reported: approximately 10-day PBMC culture with coronavirus spike peptide pools or control peptides (ViraFEST assay). Gathered ahead of the COVID-19 pandemic (2011-2018) were the CD4+ T cells of the unexposed donor. Researchers challenged CD4+ T cells from unexposed donors with SARS-CoV-2 S/N and four cold-coronavirus spikes, cells permitting. J gave up 2 bases and V 1 base, and 8 bases lay outside the gene matches. This CDR3 contains 17 residues. CDR1 is KGHDR, CDR2 SFDVKD, per germline. The specimen was CD4+ T cells from blood, cultured in vitro. This TCR was recovered from a human donor in good health. J is TRBJ2-5 and V is TRBV24-1; TRBD1 aligns across 8 bases. Written as DNA, the CDR3 is TGTGCCACCAGTGATTTATTTCGCGGGACAGGACAAGAGACCCAGTACTTC. It codes for CATSDLFRGTGQETQYF.